The table lists the clone carrying this TCR beta chain with many counts. The antigen remains undetermined. The V gene's germline CDR1 is KGHSH and CDR2 LQKENI. V shed 5 bases and J 7 bases; nucleotides not matched to a gene: 11. The CDR3 runs to 15 residues. MiXCR was run by TCRdb on the RT-PCR reads, yielding one entry per CDR3 protein. The top ten hold about a tenth of the sample, which has around 180,000 distinct CDR3 sequences, approximately 8.7% seen once. This specimen belongs to a study of response to subunit inactivated influenza vaccine. Study-level points and caveats: The authors proposed limited new T cell recruitment per seasonal influenza vaccination.

The source material was non-naive T cells sorted from PBMCs, sampled on the day of vaccination. The V gene is TRBV18, the J gene TRBJ1-2, with 9 bases matching TRBD1. The clonotype originates from a man between 50 and 59 years old who received an inactivated influenza vaccine. Written as DNA, the CDR3 is TGTGCCAGCTCAGGGCGGGACAGGGCCGGGACTGGCTACACCTTC. Its translation is CASSGRDRAGTGYTF.